This T cell receptor beta chain comes out of a study of identifying expanded T cells in peripheral blood. Overall study findings and caveats: Variance in clone template counts between approximately 2-week samples significantly increased with total template count across all healthy donors.

Germline V gene data show CDR1 as SGDLS and CDR2 as YYNGEE. CDR3 size: 13 residues. V lost 7 bases and J 4 bases, leaving 14 bases between the germline ends. Healthy donors had no documented immune events, such as infections, while sampled. The protocol was immunoSEQ multiplex PCR, while the TCRdb copy is restricted to in-frame clones and leaves out a portion. The sample includes fewer than 85,000 clones, approximately 84% seen only once; the top ten take approximately 18%. Regarding this clone: Its target is unknown.

The receptor comes from a person aged 18-69 years in good health. Source material: blood. The rearrangement links TRBV9 to TRBJ1-1; no reliable D call. The CDR3 DNA reads TGTGCCAGCGGAGGCCTGGTAAGCACTGAAGCTTTCTTT. This translates into CASGGLVSTEAFF.